This is a list of T cell receptor beta chains from one sample in a study of PD-L1 blockade in urothelial cancer. TCRdb's copy holds only in-frame clones and misses some; the assay was immunoSEQ multiplex PCR. The profile covers 45,000 to 65,000 clones, with 85% to 90% appearing a single time and approximately 15% taken by the ten largest. The sequences come from PBMCs, collected around atezolizumab (anti-PD-L1) treatment. The receptors originated from a man aged 70 or older with urothelial cancer. The CDR3 runs from the conserved cysteine through the conserved F or W. A D gene is named only where the DNA matches it firmly. Size is stated for part of the rows, as once, few or many counts, or as a class when the clone is expanded.

abundance,d_gene,j_gene,v_gene,CDR3nt,CDR3aa
NA,NA,TRBJ1-3,TRBV27,TGTGCCAGCAGTCCGCAGATTGGAAACACCATATATTTT,CASSPQIGNTIYF
NA,TRBD1,TRBJ2-7,TRBV11-3,TGTGCCAGCAGCCGCGGACAGGACACGTACGAGCAGTACTTC,CASSRGQDTYEQYF
NA,NA,TRBJ2-1,TRBV12-2,TGTGCAAGTGACCTAATCGGACTAGCGGACTACAATGAGCAGTTCTTC,CASDLIGLADYNEQFF
NA,NA,TRBJ2-5,TRBV7-3,TGTGCCAGCAGCTTAAACTCCGGGAATGTAGAGACCCAGTACTTC,CASSLNSGNVETQYF
once,TRBD1,TRBJ2-3,TRBV19,TGTGCCAGCACGACAGGGGGCGAGGATACGCAGTATTTT,CASTTGGEDTQYF
NA,NA,TRBJ2-2,TRBV7-6,TGTGCCAGCTCCCTCTCGGGGGACACCGGGGAGCTGTTTTTT,CASSLSGDTGELFF
NA,TRBD2,TRBJ2-3,TRBV29-1,TGCAGCGCCGGGACTAGCGGAGTTGATACGCAGTATTTT,CSAGTSGVDTQYF
NA,TRBD1,TRBJ1-1,TRBV10-3,TGTGCCAGTACGTACAGGGGGCGCAACACTGAAGCTTTCTTT,CASTYRGRNTEAFF
once,TRBD1,TRBJ2-1,TRBV7-7,TGTGCTAGCAGCCCGGGACAGGGGGCGAGTGAGCAGTTCTTC,CASSPGQGASEQFF
NA,NA,TRBJ1-2,TRBV7-8,TGTGCCAGCAGCGTAGATGTCCGAGGCATCTATGGCTACACCTTC,CASSVDVRGIYGYTF
NA,TRBD2,TRBJ2-1,TRBV5-4,TGTGCCAGCAGCTTTACTAGCGGGAGCGGGGAGCAGTTCTTC,CASSFTSGSGEQFF
NA,TRBD1,TRBJ1-6,TRBV4-1,TGCGCCAGCAGCCAAGGGGTTTACAGGGGGAATTCACCCCTCCACTTT,CASSQGVYRGNSPLHF
NA,NA,TRBJ1-2,TRBV9,TGTGCCAGCAGCGGGGGGAACGAACAGGGAGCCTATGGCTACACCTTC,CASSGGNEQGAYGYTF
few,NA,TRBJ2-1,TRBV4-1,TGCGCCAGCAGCCAAGATTCACAGGGAAATGAGCAGTTCTTC,CASSQDSQGNEQFF
NA,NA,TRBJ2-3,TRBV20-1,TGCAGTGCTAGAAGCGGTAGCCCGCAGTATTTT,CSARSGSPQYF